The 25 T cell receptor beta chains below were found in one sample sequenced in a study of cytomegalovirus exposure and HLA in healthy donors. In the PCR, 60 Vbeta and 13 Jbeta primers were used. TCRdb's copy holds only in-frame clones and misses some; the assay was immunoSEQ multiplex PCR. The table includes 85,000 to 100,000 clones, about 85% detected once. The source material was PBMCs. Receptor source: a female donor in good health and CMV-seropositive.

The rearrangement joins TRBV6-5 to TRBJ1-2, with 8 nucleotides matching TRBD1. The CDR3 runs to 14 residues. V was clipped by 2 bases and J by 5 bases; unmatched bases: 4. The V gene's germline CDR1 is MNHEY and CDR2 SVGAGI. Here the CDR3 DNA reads TGTGCCAGCAGTTACCTGGACAGGGAGTATGGCTACACCTTC. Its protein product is CASSYLDREYGYTF.

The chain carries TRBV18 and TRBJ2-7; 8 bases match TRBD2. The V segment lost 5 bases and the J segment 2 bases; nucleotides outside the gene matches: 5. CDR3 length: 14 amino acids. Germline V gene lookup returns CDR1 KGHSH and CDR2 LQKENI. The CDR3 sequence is CASSNSSGPYEQYF. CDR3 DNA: TGTGCCAGCTCAAACTCTAGCGGGCCCTACGAGCAGTACTTC.

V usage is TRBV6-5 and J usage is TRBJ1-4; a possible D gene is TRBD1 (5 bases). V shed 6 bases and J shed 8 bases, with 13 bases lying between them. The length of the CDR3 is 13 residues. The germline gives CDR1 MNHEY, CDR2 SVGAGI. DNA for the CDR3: TGTGCCAGCAGCCTCTTCCCAGGGGAAAAACTGTTTTTT. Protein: CASSLFPGEKLFF.

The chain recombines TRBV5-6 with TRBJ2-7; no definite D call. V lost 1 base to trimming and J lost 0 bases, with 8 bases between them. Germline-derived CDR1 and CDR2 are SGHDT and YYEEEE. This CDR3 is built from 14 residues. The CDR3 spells CASSLYSHSYEQYF. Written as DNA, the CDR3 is TGTGCCAGCAGCTTGTACAGTCACTCCTACGAGCAGTACTTC.

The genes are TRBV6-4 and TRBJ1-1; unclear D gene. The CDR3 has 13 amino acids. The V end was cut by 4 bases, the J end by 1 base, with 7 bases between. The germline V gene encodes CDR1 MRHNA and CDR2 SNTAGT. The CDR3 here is CASSVTSNTEAFF. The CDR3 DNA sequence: TGTGCCAGCAGTGTGACATCGAACACTGAAGCTTTCTTT.

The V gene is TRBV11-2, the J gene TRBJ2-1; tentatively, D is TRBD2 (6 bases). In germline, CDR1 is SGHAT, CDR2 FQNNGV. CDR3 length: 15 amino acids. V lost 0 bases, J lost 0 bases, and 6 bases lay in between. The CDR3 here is CASSLDGSSYNEQFF. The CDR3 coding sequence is TGTGCCAGCAGCTTAGACGGGAGCTCCTACAATGAGCAGTTCTTC.

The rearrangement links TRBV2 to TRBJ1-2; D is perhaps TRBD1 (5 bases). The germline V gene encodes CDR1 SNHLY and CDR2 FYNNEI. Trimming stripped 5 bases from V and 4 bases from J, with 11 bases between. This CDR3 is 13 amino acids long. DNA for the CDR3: TGTGCCAGCAGTTCGACAGTTATCTATGGCTACACCTTC. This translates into CASSSTVIYGYTF.

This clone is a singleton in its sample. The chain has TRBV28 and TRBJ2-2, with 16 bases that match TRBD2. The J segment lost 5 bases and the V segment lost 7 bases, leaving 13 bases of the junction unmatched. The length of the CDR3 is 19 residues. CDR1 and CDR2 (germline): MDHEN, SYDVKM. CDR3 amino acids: CASTSSGTSGRATTGELFF. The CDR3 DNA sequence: TGTGCCAGCACTTCATCCGGGACTAGCGGGAGGGCAACAACCGGGGAGCTGTTTTTT.

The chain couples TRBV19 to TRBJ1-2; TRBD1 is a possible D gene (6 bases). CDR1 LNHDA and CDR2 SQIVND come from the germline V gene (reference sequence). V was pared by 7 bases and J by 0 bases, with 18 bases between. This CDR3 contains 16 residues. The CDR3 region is CASTPITDRPNYGYTF. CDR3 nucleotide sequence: TGTGCCAGTACCCCTATTACCGACAGGCCTAACTATGGCTACACCTTC.

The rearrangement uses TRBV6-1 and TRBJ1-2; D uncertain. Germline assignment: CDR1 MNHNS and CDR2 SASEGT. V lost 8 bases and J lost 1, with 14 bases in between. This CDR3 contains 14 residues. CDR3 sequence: CASGAQPYNYGYTF. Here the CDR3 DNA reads TGTGCCAGCGGAGCGCAGCCTTATAACTATGGCTACACCTTC.

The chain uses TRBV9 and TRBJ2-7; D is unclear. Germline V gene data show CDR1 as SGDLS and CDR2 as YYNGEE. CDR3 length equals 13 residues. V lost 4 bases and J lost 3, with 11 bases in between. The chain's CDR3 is CASSPRLSYEQYF. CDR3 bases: TGTGCCAGCAGCCCGAGATTGAGCTACGAGCAGTACTTC.

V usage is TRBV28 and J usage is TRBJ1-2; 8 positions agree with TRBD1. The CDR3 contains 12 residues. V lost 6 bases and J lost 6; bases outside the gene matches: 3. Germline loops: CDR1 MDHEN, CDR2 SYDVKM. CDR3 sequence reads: CASSPDRDGYTF. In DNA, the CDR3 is TGTGCCAGCAGCCCGGACAGGGATGGCTACACCTTC.

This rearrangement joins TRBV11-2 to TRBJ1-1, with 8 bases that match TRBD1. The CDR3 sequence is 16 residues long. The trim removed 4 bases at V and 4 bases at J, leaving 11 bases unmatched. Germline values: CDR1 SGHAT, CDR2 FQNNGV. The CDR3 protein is CASSYRTGKGSTEAFF. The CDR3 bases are TGTGCCAGCAGCTATCGGACAGGGAAAGGGAGCACTGAAGCTTTCTTT.

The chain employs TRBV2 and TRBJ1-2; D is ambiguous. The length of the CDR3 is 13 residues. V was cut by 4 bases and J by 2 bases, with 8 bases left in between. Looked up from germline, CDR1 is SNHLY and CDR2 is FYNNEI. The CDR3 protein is CASSVVGNYGYTF. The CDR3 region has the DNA TGTGCCAGCAGTGTCGTCGGGAACTATGGCTACACCTTC.

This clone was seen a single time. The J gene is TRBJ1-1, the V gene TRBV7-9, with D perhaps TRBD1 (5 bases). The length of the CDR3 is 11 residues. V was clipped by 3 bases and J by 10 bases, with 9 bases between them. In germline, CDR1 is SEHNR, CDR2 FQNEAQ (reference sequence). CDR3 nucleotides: TGTGCCAGCAGCTTGAACGGGGGAGCTTTCTTT. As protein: CASSLNGGAFF.

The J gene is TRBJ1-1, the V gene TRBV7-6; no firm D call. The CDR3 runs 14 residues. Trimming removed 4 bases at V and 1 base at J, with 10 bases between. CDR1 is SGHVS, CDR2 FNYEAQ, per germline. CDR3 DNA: TGTGCCAGCAGCTACGACATCCAGAACACTGAAGCTTTCTTT. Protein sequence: CASSYDIQNTEAFF.

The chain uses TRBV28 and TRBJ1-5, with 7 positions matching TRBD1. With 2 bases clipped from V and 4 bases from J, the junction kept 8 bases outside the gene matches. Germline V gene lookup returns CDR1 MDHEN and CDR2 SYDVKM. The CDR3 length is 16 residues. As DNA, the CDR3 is TGTGCCAGCAGTTTAAATCAGGGGGTCGGAAATCAGCCCCAGCATTTT. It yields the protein CASSLNQGVGNQPQHF.

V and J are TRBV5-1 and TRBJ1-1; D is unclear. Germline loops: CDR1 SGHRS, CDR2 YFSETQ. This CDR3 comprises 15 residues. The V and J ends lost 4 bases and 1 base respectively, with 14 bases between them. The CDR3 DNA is TGCGCCAGCAGCGCGGGGATCAACGCGAACACTGAAGCTTTCTTT. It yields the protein CASSAGINANTEAFF.

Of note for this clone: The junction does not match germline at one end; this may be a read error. The CDR3 sequence: CACSLERGAPQETQYF. In DNA, the CDR3 is TGTGCCTGCAGTTTAGAGCGGGGCGCTCCCCAAGAGACCCAGTACTTC. The chain combines TRBV28 with TRBJ2-5; 7 bases fit TRBD2. The CDR3 spans 16 residues. Germline assignment: CDR1 MDHEN and CDR2 SYDVKM. Based on the CDR3 plus reference TRBV28 and TRBJ2-5, the full variable domain is DVKVTQSSRYLVKRTGEKVFLECVQDMDHENMFWYRQDPGLGLRLIYFSYDVKMKEKGDIPEGYSVSREKKERFSLILESASTNQTSMYLCACSLERGAPQETQYFGPGTRLLVL.

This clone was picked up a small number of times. The CDR3 nucleotides are TGTGCTAGTGGACCCGGGGACAGAGGGCAGTTCTTC. Its protein is CASGPGDRGQFF. The V and J genes are TRBV12-5 and TRBJ2-1; 7 nucleotides line up with TRBD1. V shed 6 bases, J shed 12 bases, and the junction held 8 bases outside the gene matches. Germline CDR1 reads LGHNT; CDR2 reads FRNRAP. The CDR3 runs 12 residues.

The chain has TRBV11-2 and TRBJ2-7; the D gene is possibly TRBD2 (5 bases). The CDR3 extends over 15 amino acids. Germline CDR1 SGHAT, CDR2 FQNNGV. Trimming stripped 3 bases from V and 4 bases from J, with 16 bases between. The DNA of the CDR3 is TGTGCCAGCAGCTTGGGGAAAATCGGAGGATACGAGCAGTACTTC. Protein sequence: CASSLGKIGGYEQYF.

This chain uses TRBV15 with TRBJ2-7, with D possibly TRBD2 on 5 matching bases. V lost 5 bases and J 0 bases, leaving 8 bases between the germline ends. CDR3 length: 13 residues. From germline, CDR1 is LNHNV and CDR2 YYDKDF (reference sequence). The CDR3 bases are TGTGCCACCAGCGGCGGGTACTCCTACGAGCAGTACTTC. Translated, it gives CATSGGYSYEQYF.

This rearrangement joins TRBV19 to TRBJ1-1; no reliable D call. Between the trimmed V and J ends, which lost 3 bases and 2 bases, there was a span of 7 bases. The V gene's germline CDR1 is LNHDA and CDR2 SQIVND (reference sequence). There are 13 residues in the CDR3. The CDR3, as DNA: TGTGCCAGTAGTATGTCCCCAAACACTGAAGCTTTCTTT. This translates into CASSMSPNTEAFF.

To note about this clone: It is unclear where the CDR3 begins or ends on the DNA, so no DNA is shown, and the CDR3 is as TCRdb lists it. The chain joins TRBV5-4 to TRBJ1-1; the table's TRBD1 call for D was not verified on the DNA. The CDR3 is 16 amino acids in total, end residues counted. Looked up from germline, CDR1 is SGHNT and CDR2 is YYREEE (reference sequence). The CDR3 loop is CASSFGPGQGNTEAFF.

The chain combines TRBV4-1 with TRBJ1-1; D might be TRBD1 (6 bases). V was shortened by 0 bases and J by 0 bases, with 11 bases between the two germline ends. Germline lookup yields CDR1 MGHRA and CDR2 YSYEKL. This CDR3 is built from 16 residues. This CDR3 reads CASSQENGQLNTEAFF. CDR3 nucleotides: TGCGCCAGCAGCCAAGAGAACGGACAGCTGAACACTGAAGCTTTCTTT.